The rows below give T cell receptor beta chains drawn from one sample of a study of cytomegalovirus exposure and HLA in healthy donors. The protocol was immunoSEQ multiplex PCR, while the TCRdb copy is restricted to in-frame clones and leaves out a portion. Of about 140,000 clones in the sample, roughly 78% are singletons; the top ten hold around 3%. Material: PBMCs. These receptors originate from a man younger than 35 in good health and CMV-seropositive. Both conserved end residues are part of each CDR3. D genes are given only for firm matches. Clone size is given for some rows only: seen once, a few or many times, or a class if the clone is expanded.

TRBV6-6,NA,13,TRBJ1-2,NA,TGTGCCAGCAGCGCTATTTCAAACTATGGCTACACCTTC,CASSAISNYGYTF
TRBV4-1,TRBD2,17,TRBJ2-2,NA,TGCGCCAGCAGCCAAGATCCGAGCGGGAGCAGGGTCGGGGAGCTGTTTTTT,CASSQDPSGSRVGELFF
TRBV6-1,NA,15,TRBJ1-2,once,TGTGCCAGCAGCGCTATCCGGGTGGGGGGCTATGGCTACACCTTC,CASSAIRVGGYGYTF
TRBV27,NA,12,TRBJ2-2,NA,TGTGCCAGCAGTTTAAGAGCCGGGGAGCTGTTTTTT,CASSLRAGELFF
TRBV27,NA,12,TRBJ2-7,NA,TGTGCCAGCAGCCCGTCCGGTAACGAGCAGTACTTC,CASSPSGNEQYF
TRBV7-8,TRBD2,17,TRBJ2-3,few,TGTGCCAGCAGCCCAGGGACTAGCGGGAGGATCACAGATACGCAGTATTTT,CASSPGTSGRITDTQYF
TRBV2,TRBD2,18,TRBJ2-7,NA,TGTGCCAGCAGTGTGGGACTAGCGGGAGGCCCCACCCCCTACGAGCAGTACTTC,CASSVGLAGGPTPYEQYF
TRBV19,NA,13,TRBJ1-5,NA,TGTGCCAGTAGTAGCCAGGGTAATCAGCCCCAGCATTTT,CASSSQGNQPQHF
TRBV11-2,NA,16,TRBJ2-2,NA,TGTGCCAGCAGTCCTATAAGCGGAGAGAACACCGGGGAGCTGTTTTTT,CASSPISGENTGELFF
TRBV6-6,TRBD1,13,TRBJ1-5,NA,TGTGCCAGCAGTTACGGGGGACAGTTCGCCCAGCATTTT,CASSYGGQFAQHF
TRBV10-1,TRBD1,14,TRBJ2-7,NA,TGCGCCAGCAGCCGACAGGGGAACTCCTACGAGCAGTACTTC,CASSRQGNSYEQYF
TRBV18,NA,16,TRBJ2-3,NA,TGTGCCAGCTCACCACCAGGGGGGGGCCCGACAGATACGCAGTATTTT,CASSPPGGGPTDTQYF
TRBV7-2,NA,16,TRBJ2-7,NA,TGTGCCAGCAGCTTAGCGGCGGACGGGGTCTACTACGAGCAGTACTTC,CASSLAADGVYYEQYF
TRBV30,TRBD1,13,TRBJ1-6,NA,TGTGCCTGCCAGGGGACAGGGAATTCACCCCTCCACTTT,CACQGTGNSPLHF
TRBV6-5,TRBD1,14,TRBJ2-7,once,TGTGCCAGCAGCTACCGGGACAGGAACTACGAGCAGTACTTC,CASSYRDRNYEQYF
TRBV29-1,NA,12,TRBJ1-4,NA,TGCAGCGCGACAGGAGATAATGAAAAACTGTTTTTT,CSATGDNEKLFF
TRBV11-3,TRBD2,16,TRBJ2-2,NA,TGTGCCAGCAGCTCTCCGGGACTAGGCCTCGACGGGGAGCTGTTTTTT,CASSSPGLGLDGELFF
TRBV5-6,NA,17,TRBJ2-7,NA,TGTGCCAGCAGCTCCTATCTAAGCGCGCCCCAAACCTACGAGCAGTACTTC,CASSSYLSAPQTYEQYF
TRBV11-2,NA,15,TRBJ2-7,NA,TGTGCCAGCAGCTTATCCGGTTACAGTGACTACGAGCAGTACTTC,CASSLSGYSDYEQYF
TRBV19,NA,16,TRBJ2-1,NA,TGTGCCAGTAGCAGGGGGGACCAGACGAAATACAATGAGCAGTTCTTC,CASSRGDQTKYNEQFF
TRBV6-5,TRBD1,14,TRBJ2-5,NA,TGTGCCAGCAGCCGGGGACAGGGAGGGGAGACCCAGTACTTC,CASSRGQGGETQYF
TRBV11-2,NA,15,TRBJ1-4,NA,TGTGCCAGCAGCTTAGCCGCCTTCGCGGGTGAAAAACTGTTTTTT,CASSLAAFAGEKLFF
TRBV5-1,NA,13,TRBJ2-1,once,TGCGCCAGCAGCCCGGCGGGCTACAATGAGCAGTTCTTC,CASSPAGYNEQFF
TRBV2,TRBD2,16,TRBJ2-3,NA,TGTGCCACCAGGACTAGCGGGGTTTTACTCACAGATACGCAGTATTTT,CATRTSGVLLTDTQYF
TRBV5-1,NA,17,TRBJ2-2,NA,TGCGCCAGCAGCTTGGGGCACCGGGACAAGAACACCGGGGAGCTGTTTTTT,CASSLGHRDKNTGELFF
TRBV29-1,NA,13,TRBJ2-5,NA,TGCAGCGTTGAAGTTTCTACAGCTGAGACCCAGTACTTC,CSVEVSTAETQYF
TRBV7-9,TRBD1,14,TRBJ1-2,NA,TGTGCCAGCAGCAAGGGACAGCTTAACTATGGCTACACCTTC,CASSKGQLNYGYTF
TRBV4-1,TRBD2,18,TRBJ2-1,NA,TGCGCCAGCAGCCACCCCCGAAACCTAGCGGGAGGGCCGAATGAGCAGTTCTTC,CASSHPRNLAGGPNEQFF
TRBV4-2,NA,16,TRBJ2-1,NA,TGTGCCAGCAGCCAAGATCAACTAGCAATTTACAATGAGCAGTTCTTC,CASSQDQLAIYNEQFF
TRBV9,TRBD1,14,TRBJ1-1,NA,TGTGCCAGCAGCCGGACAGGGGTGAACACTGAAGCTTTCTTT,CASSRTGVNTEAFF
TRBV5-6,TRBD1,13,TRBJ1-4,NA,TGTGCCAGTTTCGGGACAGGGGAAGAAAAACTGTTTTTT,CASFGTGEEKLFF
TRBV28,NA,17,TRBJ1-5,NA,TGTGCCAGCGTTTCCGTTCGGGCCGGGGGGCTTGGTCAGCCCCAGCATTTT,CASVSVRAGGLGQPQHF
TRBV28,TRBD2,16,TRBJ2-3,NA,TGTGCCAGCACCATCAACCGGGGACTAGCGGGAAATACGCAGTATTTT,CASTINRGLAGNTQYF
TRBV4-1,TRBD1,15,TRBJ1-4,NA,TGCGCCAGCAGCCAAGGGGGGACAGGGGAAGAAAAACTGTTTTTT,CASSQGGTGEEKLFF
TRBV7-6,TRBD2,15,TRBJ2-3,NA,TGTGCCAGCAGCCTTAGCGGGACCGGTGGAGATACGCAGTATTTT,CASSLSGTGGDTQYF
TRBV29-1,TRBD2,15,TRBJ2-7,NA,TGCAGCGTTGAGGGACTAGCGGGAGAGTTCTACGAGCAGTACTTC,CSVEGLAGEFYEQYF
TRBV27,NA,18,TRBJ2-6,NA,TGTGCCAGCAGTTTAAGGGGGTGGGGCGATCGGAGCGCCAACGTCCTGACTTTC,CASSLRGWGDRSANVLTF
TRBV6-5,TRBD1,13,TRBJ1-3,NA,TGTGCCAGCAGTGGACAGGGGCGAAACACCATATATTTT,CASSGQGRNTIYF
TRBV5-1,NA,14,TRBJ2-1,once,TGCGCCAGCAGCTCCTCAACAGGGAAAAATGAGCAGTTCTTC,CASSSSTGKNEQFF
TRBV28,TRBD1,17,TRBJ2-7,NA,TGTGCCAGCAGTTCCCGGGACAGGGTTCGGGGTCCCTACGAGCAGTACTTC,CASSSRDRVRGPYEQYF
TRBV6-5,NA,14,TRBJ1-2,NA,TGTGCCAGCAGTCCTCTAGACAGCAACTATGGCTACACCTTC,CASSPLDSNYGYTF
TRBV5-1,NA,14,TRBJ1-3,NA,TGCGCCAGCAGCTTGGACAACTCTGGAAACACCATATATTTT,CASSLDNSGNTIYF
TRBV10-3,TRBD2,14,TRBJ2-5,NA,TGTGCCATCAGCCTAGCGGGAGTGGGAGAGACCCAGTACTTC,CAISLAGVGETQYF
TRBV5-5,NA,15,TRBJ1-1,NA,TGTGCCAGCAGCTCTCTAACACAGCTGAACACTGAAGCTTTCTTT,CASSSLTQLNTEAFF
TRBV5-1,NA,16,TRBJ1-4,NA,TGCGCCAGCAGCACAACAGGGCGTGGGGCTAATGAAAAACTGTTTTTT,CASSTTGRGANEKLFF
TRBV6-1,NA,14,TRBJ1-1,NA,TGTGCCAGCAGTGTATCAGGGATATACACTGAAGCTTTCTTT,CASSVSGIYTEAFF
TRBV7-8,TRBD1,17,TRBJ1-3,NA,TGTGCCAGCAGCTTGTACCCAACAGGGGGAACTGGAAACACCATATATTTT,CASSLYPTGGTGNTIYF
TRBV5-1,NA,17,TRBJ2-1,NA,TGCGCCAGCAGCTTACCTTATAGCGGAGACCCCTACAATGAGCAGTTCTTC,CASSLPYSGDPYNEQFF
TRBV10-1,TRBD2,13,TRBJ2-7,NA,TGCGCCAGTGGACTAGCGGGTTCTTACGAGCAGTACTTC,CASGLAGSYEQYF